Each of the 15 T cell receptor beta chains below was sequenced from the same sample in a study of blood T cell repertoires in COVID-19. Profiled with immunoSEQ multiplex PCR; TCRdb holds only in-frame clones, not every one. The sample has 150,000 or so clones; about four fifths are singletons. Input material: PBMCs or T cells enriched from blood (not recorded which). These receptor sequences come from a woman between 55 and 75 years old who had recovered from COVID-19.

This CDR3 reads CASSQERIQGGQPQHF. CDR3 coding DNA: TGCGCCAGCAGCCAAGAAAGGATTCAGGGCGGCCAGCCCCAGCATTTT. The chain links TRBV4-1 to TRBJ1-5; possible D gene TRBD1, 5 bases. This CDR3 spans 16 amino acids. V was shortened by 0 bases and J by 7 bases, with 16 bases between the two germline ends. CDR1 and CDR2 (germline): MGHRA, YSYEKL.

The chain uses TRBV5-4 and TRBJ1-1, with TRBD1 as a possible D gene (5 bases). The germline CDR1 and CDR2 sequences are SGHNT and YYREEE (reference sequence). V lost 0 bases and J 2 bases, leaving 17 bases between the germline ends. This CDR3 comprises 17 residues. This CDR3 is CASSLGLNGGRNTEAFF. For the CDR3, the DNA is TGTGCCAGCAGCTTGGGGTTAAACGGGGGGAGAAACACTGAAGCTTTCTTT. The variable domain in full, completed from reference TRBV5-4 and TRBJ1-1, reads ETGVTQSPTHLIKTRGQQVTLRCSSQSGHNTVSWYQQALGQGPQFIFQYYREEENGRGNFPPRFSGLQFPNYSSELNVNALELDDSALYLCASSLGLNGGRNTEAFFGQGTRLTVV.

The chain carries TRBV13 and TRBJ2-3, with D unclear. Germline assignment: CDR1 PRHDT and CDR2 FYEKMQ (reference sequence). The CDR3 contains 14 residues. The V gene lost 0 bases and the J gene lost 4 bases, with 8 bases spanning the gap. CDR3 sequence (DNA): TGTGCCAGCAGCTTAGGGGCTAGTGCAGATACGCAGTATTTT. Its protein is CASSLGASADTQYF.

The chain combines TRBV6-5 with TRBJ1-2; 9 bases agree with TRBD1. The CDR3 runs to 13 residues. Germline V gene sequence: CDR1 MNHEY, CDR2 SVGAGI. V lost 3 bases, J lost 8 bases, and 4 bases stayed unmatched. CDR3 in amino acids: CASSYRQGVGYTF. The CDR3 region has the DNA TGTGCCAGCAGTTATCGACAGGGGGTCGGCTACACCTTC.

This clone was seen only once. This chain joins TRBV6-5 and TRBJ2-2; TRBD1 agrees at 8 bases. Losses at the gene ends were 6 bases for V and 6 bases for J; bases not matched to a gene: 6. CDR1 is MNHEY, CDR2 SVGAGI, per germline. This CDR3 spans 14 amino acids. For the CDR3, the DNA is TGTGCCAGCAGGCTTGGGACAGGTGCCGGGGAGCTGTTTTTT. It codes for CASRLGTGAGELFF.

J is TRBJ2-1 and V is TRBV24-1, with TRBD1 matching over 9 bases. CDR1 is KGHDR, CDR2 SFDVKD, per germline. V lost 7 bases, J lost 4 bases, and 13 bases stayed unmatched. This CDR3 has 17 amino acids. The CDR3, as DNA: TGTGCCACCAGGGCCCACCCCGGGACAGGGCGGTACAATGAGCAGTTCTTC. The encoded protein is CATRAHPGTGRYNEQFF.

This clone has just one count. V is TRBV5-1 and J is TRBJ2-3; 7 nucleotides match TRBD1. CDR1 and CDR2 (germline): SGHRS, YFSETQ. The V gene end was trimmed by 3 bases and the J gene end by 1 base; junction bases not matched to a gene: 2. The CDR3 extends over 14 amino acids. Here the CDR3 reads CASSSQGGTDTQYF. The CDR3 DNA reads as TGCGCCAGCAGCTCCCAGGGGGGCACAGATACGCAGTATTTT.

The chain joins TRBV19 to TRBJ1-6; D is possibly TRBD1 (5 bases). Between the trimmed V and J ends, which lost 5 bases and 9 bases, there was a span of 20 bases. This CDR3 has 16 amino acids. CDR1 is LNHDA, CDR2 SQIVND, per germline (reference sequence). In nucleotides, the CDR3 is TGTGCCAGTAGTCCCGTCGGCGGGGGAATTGGTTCACCCCTCCACTTT. Translating it yields CASSPVGGGIGSPLHF.

Ten or more counts support this clone. This chain links TRBV6-5 with TRBJ1-3, with 9 bases aligning to TRBD1. The germline gives CDR1 MNHEY, CDR2 SVGAGI. J was trimmed by 1 base and V by 4 bases; bases with no gene match: 5. The CDR3 spans 16 residues. CDR3 loop: CASSSQTGGSGNTIYF. DNA for the CDR3: TGTGCCAGCAGTTCACAGACAGGGGGATCTGGAAACACCATATATTTT.

This chain uses TRBV10-1 with TRBJ1-1; a weak D match, TRBD1 (5 bases). There are 14 residues in the CDR3. V was pared by 0 bases and J by 2 bases, with 7 bases between. Germline CDR1 is WNHNN and CDR2 is SYGVQD (reference sequence). The CDR3 DNA sequence: TGCGCCAGCAGTGAGTCGTGGGGCAACACTGAAGCTTTCTTT. It is translated as CASSESWGNTEAFF.

This clone was seen repeatedly, ten times or more. The chain carries TRBV5-1 and TRBJ1-1; 10 nucleotides match TRBD1. V dropped 3 bases and J dropped 6; count of bases not matched to a gene: 8. This CDR3 has 15 residues. The germline CDR1 and CDR2 sequences are SGHRS and YFSETQ. The CDR3 coding sequence is TGCGCCAGCAGCTCCACCGGGACAGGGGAGGCTGAAGCTTTCTTT. Translating gives CASSSTGTGEAEAFF.

The chain couples TRBV5-1 to TRBJ2-2; maybe TRBD2 (6 bases). V was shortened by 4 bases and J by 5 bases, with 18 bases between the two germline ends. Germline lookup yields CDR1 SGHRS and CDR2 YFSETQ. This CDR3 spans 16 amino acids. The CDR3 DNA reads as TGCGCCAGCAGCCCAGTTCCAGCAGGGAGGACCGGGGAGCTGTTTTTT. As protein: CASSPVPAGRTGELFF.

The V and J genes are TRBV27 and TRBJ1-2; 9 bases are a match to TRBD1. Per germline, CDR1 MNHEY and CDR2 SMNVEV (reference sequence). This CDR3 is built from 15 residues. Unmatched junction bases numbered 12, after V lost 6 bases and J lost 7 bases. CDR3 bases: TGTGCCAGCAGAGGAACCGGGACAGGGAGCCGTGGCTACACCTTC. Its translation: CASRGTGTGSRGYTF.

The rearrangement links TRBV3-1 (or the pseudogene TRBV3-2) to TRBJ1-4, with TRBD1 identical over 11 bases. The CDR3 loop spans 17 amino acids. The germline CDR1 and CDR2 sequences are LGHDT and YNNKEL (reference sequence). Trimming cost V 2 bases and J 7 bases; bases outside gene matches: 9. CDR3 in DNA: TGTGCCAGCAGCCAAACCCTGGGACAGGGGGGAGGTGAAAAACTGTTTTTT. This encodes CASSQTLGQGGGEKLFF.

The V call is TRBV4-2, the J call TRBJ2-7; 7 bases agree with TRBD2. There are 16 residues in the CDR3. Germline CDR1 is LGHNA and CDR2 is YNFKEQ. V was pared by 3 bases and J by 0 bases, with 8 bases of the junction left unmatched. CDR3 residues: CASSHLPAGSSYEQYF. The CDR3 region has the DNA TGTGCCAGCAGCCATCTACCAGCGGGGAGCTCCTACGAGCAGTACTTC.